This T cell receptor beta chain was recovered during a study of tumor-infiltrating lymphocytes in oesophageal squamous cell carcinoma. TCRdb re-analysed the PCR reads in MiXCR, keeping a single row per CDR3 protein. Of approximately 15,000 distinct CDR3 sequences listed, almost 50% are singletons. In germline, CDR1 is SGHTA, CDR2 FQGTGA. Deletions cut 1 base from V and 0 bases from J, with 12 bases between. The CDR3 is made up of 17 amino acids. The sample holds a few counts of this clonotype. The receptor was isolated from a male donor with esophageal squamous cell carcinoma. The chain employs TRBV7-3 and TRBJ2-2; D is tentatively TRBD1 or TRBD2 (5 bases each). Sequenced sample: blood. The CDR3 is CASSLRSGRPNTGELFF. The CDR3 nucleotides read TGTGCCAGCAGCTTAAGGTCGGGACGTCCGAACACCGGGGAGCTGTTTTTT.